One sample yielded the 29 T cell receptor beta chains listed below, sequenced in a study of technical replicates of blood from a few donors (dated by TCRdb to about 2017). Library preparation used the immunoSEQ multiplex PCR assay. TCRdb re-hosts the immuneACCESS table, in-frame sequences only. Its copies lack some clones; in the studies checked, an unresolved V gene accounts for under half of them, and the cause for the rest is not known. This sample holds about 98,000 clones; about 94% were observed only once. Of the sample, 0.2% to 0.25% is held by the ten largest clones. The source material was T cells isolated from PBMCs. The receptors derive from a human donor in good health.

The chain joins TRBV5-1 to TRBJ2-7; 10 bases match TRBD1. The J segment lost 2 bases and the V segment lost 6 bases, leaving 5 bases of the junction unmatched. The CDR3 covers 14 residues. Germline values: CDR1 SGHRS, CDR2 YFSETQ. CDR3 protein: CASMRGQGTYEQYF. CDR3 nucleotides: TGCGCCAGCATGCGGGGACAGGGGACCTACGAGCAGTACTTC.

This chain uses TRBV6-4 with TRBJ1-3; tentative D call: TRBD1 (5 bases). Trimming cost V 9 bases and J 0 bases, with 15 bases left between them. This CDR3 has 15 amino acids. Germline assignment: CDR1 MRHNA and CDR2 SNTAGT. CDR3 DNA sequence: TGTGCCAGAGAAAGTTTACAGGCCTCTGGAAACACCATATATTTT. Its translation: CARESLQASGNTIYF.

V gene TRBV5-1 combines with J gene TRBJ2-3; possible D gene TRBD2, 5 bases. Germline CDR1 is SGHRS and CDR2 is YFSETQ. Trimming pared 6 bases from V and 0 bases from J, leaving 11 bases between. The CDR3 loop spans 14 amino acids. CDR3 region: CASKREYSTDTQYF. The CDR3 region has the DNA TGCGCCAGCAAGAGGGAATATAGCACAGATACGCAGTATTTT.

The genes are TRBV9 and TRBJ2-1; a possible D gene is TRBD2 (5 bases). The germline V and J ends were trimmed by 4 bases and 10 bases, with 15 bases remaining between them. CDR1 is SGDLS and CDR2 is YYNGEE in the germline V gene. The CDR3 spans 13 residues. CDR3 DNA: TGTGCCAGCAGCCCACGACCTTCGGGGGAGCAGTTCTTC. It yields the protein CASSPRPSGEQFF.

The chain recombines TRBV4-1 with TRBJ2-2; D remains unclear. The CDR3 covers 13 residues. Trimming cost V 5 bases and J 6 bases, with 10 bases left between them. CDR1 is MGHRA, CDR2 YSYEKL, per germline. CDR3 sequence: CASSEKESGELFF. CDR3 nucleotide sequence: TGCGCCAGCAGCGAAAAGGAGTCCGGGGAGCTGTTTTTT.

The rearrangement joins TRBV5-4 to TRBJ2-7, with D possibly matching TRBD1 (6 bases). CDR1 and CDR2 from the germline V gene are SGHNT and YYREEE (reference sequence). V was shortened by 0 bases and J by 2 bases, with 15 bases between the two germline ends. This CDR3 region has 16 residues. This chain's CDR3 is CASSLDQGRGPYEQYF. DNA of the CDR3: TGTGCCAGCAGCTTGGACCAGGGGAGAGGACCCTACGAGCAGTACTTC.

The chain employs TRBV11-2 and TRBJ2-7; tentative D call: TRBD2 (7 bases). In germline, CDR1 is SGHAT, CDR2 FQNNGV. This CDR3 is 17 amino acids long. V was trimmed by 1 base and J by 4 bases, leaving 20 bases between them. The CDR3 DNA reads TGTGCCAGCAGCTTAGTGTCTCGGGGCAGGGGAGGGTACGAGCAGTACTTC. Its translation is CASSLVSRGRGGYEQYF.

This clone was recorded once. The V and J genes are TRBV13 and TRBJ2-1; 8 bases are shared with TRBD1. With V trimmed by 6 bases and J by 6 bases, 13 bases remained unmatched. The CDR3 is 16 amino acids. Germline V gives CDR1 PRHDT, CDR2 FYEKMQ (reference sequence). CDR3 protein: CASSPKAGTGINEQFF. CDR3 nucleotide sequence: TGTGCCAGCAGTCCAAAAGCCGGGACAGGTATCAATGAGCAGTTCTTC.

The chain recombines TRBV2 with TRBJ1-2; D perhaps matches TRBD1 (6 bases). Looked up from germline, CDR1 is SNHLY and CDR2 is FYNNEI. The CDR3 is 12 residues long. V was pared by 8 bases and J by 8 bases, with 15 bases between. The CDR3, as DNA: TGTGCCAGCCTTTACTACAGGGACGGCTACACCTTC. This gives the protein CASLYYRDGYTF.

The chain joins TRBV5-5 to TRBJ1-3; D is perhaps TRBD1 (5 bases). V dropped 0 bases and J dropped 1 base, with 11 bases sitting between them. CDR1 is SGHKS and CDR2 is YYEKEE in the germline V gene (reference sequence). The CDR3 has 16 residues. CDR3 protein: CASSLAVGGSGNTIYF. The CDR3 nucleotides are TGTGCCAGCAGCTTGGCCGTCGGGGGGTCTGGAAACACCATATATTTT.

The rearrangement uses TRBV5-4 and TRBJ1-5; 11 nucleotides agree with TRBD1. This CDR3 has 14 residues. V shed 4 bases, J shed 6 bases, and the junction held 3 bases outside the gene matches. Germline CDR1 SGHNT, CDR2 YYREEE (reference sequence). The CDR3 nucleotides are TGTGCCAGCAGCGCCGGGACAGGGGGTCAGCCCCAGCATTTT. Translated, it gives CASSAGTGGQPQHF.

CDR3 in DNA: TGTGCCAGTATCTTGACAGGGGTGAACACTGAAGCTTTCTTT. Protein product: CASILTGVNTEAFF. The chain is built from TRBV19 and TRBJ1-1; 8 nucleotides agree with TRBD1. Germline values: CDR1 LNHDA, CDR2 SQIVND (reference sequence). V shed 7 bases and J 0 bases; nucleotides not matched to a gene: 4. This CDR3 has 14 residues.

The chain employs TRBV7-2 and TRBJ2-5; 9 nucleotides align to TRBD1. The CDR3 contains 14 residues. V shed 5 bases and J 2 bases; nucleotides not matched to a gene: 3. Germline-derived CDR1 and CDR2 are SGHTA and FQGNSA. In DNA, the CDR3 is TGTGCCAGCAGCCACGACAGGGGGCAAGAGACCCAGTACTTC. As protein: CASSHDRGQETQYF.

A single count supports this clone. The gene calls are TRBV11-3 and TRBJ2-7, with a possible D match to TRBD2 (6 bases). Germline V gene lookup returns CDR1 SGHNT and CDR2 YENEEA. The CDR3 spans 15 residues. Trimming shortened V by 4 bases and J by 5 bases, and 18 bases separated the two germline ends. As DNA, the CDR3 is TGTGCCAGCAGCTGGGTGTCGGGGAGGCACCACGAGCAGTACTTC. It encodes CASSWVSGRHHEQYF.

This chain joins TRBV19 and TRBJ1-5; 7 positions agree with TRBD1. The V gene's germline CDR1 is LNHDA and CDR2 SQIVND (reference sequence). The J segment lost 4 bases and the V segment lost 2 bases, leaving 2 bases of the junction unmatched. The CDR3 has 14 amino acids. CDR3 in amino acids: CASSIRGPNQPQHF. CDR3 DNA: TGTGCCAGTAGTATAAGGGGGCCGAATCAGCCCCAGCATTTT. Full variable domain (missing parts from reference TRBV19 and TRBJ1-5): DGGITQSPKYLFRKEGQNVTLSCEQNLNHDAMYWYRQDPGQGLRLIYYSQIVNDFQKGDIAEGYSVSREKKESFPLTVTSAQKNPTAFYLCASSIRGPNQPQHFGDGTRLSIL.

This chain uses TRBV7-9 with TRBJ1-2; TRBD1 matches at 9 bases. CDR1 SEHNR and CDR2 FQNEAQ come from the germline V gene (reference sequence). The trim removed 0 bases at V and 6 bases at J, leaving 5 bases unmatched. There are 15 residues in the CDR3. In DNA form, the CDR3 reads TGTGCCAGCAGCTTAGCTGGACAGGGGAGAAATGGCTACACCTTC. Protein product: CASSLAGQGRNGYTF.

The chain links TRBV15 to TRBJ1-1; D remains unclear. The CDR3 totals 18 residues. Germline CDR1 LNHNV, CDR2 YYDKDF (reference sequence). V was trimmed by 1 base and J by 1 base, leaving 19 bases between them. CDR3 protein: CATSRGRLGGERNTEAFF. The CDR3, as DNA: TGTGCCACCAGCAGAGGACGTCTCGGCGGGGAGCGGAACACTGAAGCTTTCTTT.

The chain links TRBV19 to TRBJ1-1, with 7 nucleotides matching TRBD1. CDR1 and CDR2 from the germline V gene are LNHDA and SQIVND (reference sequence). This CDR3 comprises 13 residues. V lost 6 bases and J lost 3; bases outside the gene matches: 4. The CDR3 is CASRRDRDTEAFF. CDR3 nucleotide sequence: TGTGCCAGTAGAAGGGACAGAGACACTGAAGCTTTCTTT.

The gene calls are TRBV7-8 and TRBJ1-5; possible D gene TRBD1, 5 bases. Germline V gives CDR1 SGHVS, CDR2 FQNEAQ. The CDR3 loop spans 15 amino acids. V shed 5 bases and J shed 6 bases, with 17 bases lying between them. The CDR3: CASSQRDGGTQPQHF. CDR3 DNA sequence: TGTGCCAGCAGCCAGCGGGACGGCGGCACTCAGCCCCAGCATTTT.

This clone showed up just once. CDR3 in amino acids: CASSQGQVYGYTF. CDR3 sequence (DNA): TGTGCCAGCAGCCAAGGACAGGTTTATGGCTACACCTTC. J is TRBJ1-2 and V is TRBV16, with 7 bases that match TRBD1. This CDR3 has 13 amino acids. Trimming took 2 bases from V and 5 from J; bases not matched to a gene: 2. The germline V gene encodes CDR1 KGHSY and CDR2 FQNENV. The whole variable domain, remainder taken from reference TRBV16 and TRBJ1-2, is GEEVAQTPKHLVRGEGQKAKLYCAPIKGHSYVFWYQQVLKNEFKFLISFQNENVFDETGMPKERFSAKCLPNSPCSLEIQATKLEDSAVYFCASSQGQVYGYTFGSGTRLTVV.

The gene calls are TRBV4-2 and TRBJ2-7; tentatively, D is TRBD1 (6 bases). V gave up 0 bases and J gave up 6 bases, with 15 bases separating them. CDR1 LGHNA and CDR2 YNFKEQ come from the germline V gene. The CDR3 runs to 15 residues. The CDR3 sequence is CASSQEFGQIFEQYF. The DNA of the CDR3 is TGTGCCAGCAGCCAAGAGTTCGGACAGATCTTCGAGCAGTACTTC.

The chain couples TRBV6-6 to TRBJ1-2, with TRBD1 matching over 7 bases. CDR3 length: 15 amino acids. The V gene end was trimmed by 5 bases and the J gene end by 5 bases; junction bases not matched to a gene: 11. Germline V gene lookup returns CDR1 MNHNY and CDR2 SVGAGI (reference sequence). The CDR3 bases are TGTGCCAGCAGTCAGAGGATCGGGACAGCATATGGCTACACCTTC. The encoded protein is CASSQRIGTAYGYTF.

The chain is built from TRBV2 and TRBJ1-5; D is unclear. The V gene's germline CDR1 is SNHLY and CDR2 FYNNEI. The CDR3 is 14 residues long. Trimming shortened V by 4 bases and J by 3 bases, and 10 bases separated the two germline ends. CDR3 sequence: CASSAAGFNQPQHF. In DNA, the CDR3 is TGTGCCAGCAGTGCGGCAGGCTTCAATCAGCCCCAGCATTTT.

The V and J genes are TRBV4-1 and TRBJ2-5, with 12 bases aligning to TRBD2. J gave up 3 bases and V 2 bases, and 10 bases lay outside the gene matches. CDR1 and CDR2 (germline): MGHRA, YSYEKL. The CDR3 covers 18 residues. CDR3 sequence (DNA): TGCGCCAGCAGCCAACCTAGCGGGAGGGCCAGAGCGAAAGAGACCCAGTACTTC. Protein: CASSQPSGRARAKETQYF.

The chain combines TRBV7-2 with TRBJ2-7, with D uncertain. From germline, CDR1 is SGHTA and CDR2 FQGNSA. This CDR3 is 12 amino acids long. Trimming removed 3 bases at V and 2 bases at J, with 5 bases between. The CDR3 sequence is CASSLSAYEQYF. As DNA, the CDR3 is TGTGCCAGCAGCTTGTCCGCCTACGAGCAGTACTTC.

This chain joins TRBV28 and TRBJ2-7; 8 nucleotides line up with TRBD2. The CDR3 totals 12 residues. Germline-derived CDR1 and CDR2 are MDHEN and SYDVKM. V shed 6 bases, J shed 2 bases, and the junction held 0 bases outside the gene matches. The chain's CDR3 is CASRGLAYEQYF. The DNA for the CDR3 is TGTGCCAGCAGGGGACTAGCCTACGAGCAGTACTTC. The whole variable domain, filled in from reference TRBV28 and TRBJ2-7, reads DVKVTQSSRYLVKRTGEKVFLECVQDMDHENMFWYRQDPGLGLRLIYFSYDVKMKEKGDIPEGYSVSREKKERFSLILESASTNQTSMYLCASRGLAYEQYFGPGTRLTVT.

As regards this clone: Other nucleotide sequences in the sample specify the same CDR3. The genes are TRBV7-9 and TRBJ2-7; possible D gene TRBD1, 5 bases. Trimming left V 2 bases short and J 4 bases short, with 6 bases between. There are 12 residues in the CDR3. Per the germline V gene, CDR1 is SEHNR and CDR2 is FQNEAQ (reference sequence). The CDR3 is CASSLRGYEQYF. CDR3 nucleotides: TGTGCCAGCAGCTTAAGGGGTTACGAGCAGTACTTC.

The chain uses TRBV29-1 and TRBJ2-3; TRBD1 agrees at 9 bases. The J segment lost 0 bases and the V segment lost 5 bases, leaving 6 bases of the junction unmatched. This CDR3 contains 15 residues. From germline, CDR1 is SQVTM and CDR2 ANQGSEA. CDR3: CSVRGQGASTDTQYF. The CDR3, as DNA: TGCAGCGTTAGGGGACAGGGTGCTAGCACAGATACGCAGTATTTT.

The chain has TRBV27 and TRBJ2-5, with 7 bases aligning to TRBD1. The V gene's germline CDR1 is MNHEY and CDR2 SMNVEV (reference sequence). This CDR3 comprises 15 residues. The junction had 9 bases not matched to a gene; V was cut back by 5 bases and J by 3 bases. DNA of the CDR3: TGTGCCAGCAGTCCCCCCCCGACAGGGAAAGAGACCCAGTACTTC. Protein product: CASSPPPTGKETQYF.